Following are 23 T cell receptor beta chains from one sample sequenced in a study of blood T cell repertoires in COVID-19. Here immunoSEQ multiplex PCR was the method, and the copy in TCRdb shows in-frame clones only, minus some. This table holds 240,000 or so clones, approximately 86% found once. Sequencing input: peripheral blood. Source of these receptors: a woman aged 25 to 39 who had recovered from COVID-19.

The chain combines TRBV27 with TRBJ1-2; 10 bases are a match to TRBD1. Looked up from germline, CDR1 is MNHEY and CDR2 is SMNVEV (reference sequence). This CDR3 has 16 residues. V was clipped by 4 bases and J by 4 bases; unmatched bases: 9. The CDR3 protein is CASSSTGTGVSYGYTF. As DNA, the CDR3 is TGTGCCAGCAGTTCAACCGGGACAGGGGTATCCTATGGCTACACCTTC.

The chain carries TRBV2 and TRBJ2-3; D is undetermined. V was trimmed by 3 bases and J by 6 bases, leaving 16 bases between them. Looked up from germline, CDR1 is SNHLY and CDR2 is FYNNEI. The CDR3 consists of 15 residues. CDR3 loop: CASSDQRRRDDTQYF. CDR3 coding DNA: TGTGCCAGCAGTGATCAGCGTCGGCGAGACGATACGCAGTATTTT.

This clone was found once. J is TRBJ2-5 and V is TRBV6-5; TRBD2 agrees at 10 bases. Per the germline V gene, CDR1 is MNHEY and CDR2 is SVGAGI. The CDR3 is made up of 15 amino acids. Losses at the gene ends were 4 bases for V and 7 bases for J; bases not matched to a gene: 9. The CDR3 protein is CASSLLAGKVGTQYF. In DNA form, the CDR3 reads TGTGCCAGCAGTTTACTAGCGGGGAAGGTTGGGACCCAGTACTTC.

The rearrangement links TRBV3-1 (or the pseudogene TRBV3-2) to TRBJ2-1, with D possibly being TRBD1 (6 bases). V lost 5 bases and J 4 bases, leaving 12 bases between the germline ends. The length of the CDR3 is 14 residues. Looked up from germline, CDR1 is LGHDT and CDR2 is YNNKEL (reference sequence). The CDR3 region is CASSSSGTYNEQFF. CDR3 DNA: TGTGCCAGCAGCTCCAGTGGGACATACAATGAGCAGTTCTTC.

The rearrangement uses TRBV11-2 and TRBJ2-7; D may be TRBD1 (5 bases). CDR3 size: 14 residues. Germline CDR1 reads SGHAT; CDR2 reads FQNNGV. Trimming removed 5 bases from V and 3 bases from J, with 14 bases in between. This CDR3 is CASSTPAGRYEQYF. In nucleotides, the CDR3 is TGTGCCAGCAGCACCCCGGCAGGGCGCTACGAGCAGTACTTC.

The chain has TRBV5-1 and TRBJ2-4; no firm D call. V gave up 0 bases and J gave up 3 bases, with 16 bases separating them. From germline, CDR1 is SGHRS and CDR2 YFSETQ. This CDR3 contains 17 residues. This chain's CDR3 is CASSLDATTIIKNIQYF. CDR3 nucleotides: TGCGCCAGCAGCTTGGACGCCACAACCATTATCAAAAACATTCAGTACTTC.

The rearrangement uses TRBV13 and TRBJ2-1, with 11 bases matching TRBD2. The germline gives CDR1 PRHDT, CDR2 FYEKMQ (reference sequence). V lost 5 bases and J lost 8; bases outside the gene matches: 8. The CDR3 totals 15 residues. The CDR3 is CASSPGPSGGHEQFF. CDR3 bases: TGTGCCAGCAGCCCCGGTCCTAGCGGGGGGCATGAGCAGTTCTTC.

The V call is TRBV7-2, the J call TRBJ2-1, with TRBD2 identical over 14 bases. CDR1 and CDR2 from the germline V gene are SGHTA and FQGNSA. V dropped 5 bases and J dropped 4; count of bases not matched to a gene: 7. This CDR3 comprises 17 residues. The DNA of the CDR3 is TGTGCCAGCAGCCCCGGGACTAGCGGGGGCTCGTACAATGAGCAGTTCTTC. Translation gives CASSPGTSGGSYNEQFF. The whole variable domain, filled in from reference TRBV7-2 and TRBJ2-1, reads GAGVSQSPSNKVTEKGKDVELRCDPISGHTALYWYRQSLGQGLEFLIYFQGNSAPDKSGLPSDRFSAERTGGSVSTLTIQRTQQEDSAVYLCASSPGTSGGSYNEQFFGPGTRLTVL.

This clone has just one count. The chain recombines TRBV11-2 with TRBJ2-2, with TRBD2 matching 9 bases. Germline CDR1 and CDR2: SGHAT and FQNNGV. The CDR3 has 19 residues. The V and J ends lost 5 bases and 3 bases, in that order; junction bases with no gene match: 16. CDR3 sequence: CASSPPARAGGPDTGELFF. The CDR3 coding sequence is TGTGCCAGCAGCCCTCCCGCTCGGGCGGGGGGGCCTGACACCGGGGAGCTGTTTTTT.

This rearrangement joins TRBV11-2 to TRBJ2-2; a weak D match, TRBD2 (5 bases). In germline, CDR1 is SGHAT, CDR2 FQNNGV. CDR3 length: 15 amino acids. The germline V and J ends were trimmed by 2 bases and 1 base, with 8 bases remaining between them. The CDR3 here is CASSLSGWNTGELFF. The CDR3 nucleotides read TGTGCCAGCAGCTTATCGGGGTGGAACACCGGGGAGCTGTTTTTT.

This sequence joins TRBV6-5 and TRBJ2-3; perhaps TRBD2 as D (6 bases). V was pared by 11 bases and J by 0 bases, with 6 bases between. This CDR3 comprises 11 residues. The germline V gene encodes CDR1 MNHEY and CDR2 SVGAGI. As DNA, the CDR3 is TGTGCCGGGGGGAGCACAGATACGCAGTATTTT. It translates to CAGGSTDTQYF.

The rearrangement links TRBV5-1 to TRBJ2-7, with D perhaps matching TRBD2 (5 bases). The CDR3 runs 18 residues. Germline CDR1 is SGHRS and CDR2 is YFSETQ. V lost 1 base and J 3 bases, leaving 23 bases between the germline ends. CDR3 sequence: CASSLWGVGIDMGYEQYF. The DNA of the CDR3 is TGCGCCAGCAGCTTGTGGGGAGTAGGGATCGACATGGGCTACGAGCAGTACTTC.

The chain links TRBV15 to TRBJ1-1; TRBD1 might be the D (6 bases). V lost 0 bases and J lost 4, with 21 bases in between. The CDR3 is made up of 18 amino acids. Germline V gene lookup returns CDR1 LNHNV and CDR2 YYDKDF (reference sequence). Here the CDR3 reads CATSRDVGRNRAGTEAFF. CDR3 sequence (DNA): TGTGCCACCAGCAGAGACGTTGGTCGTAACAGGGCTGGCACTGAAGCTTTCTTT.

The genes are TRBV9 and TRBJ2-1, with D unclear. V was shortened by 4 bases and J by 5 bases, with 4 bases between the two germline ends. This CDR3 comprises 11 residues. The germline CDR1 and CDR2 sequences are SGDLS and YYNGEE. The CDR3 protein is CASSQNNEQFF. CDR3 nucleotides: TGTGCCAGCAGCCAAAACAATGAGCAGTTCTTC.

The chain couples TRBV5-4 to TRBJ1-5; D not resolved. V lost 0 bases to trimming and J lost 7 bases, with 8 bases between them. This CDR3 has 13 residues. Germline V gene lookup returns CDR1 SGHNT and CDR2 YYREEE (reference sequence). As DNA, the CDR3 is TGTGCCAGCAGCTTGGAACAGCAGCAGCCCCAGCATTTT. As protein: CASSLEQQQPQHF.

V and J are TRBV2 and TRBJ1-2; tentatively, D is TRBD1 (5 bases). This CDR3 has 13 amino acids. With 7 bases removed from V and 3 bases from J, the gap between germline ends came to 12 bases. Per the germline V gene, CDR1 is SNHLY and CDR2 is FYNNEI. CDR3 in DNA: TGTGCCAGCAAGGAAGGGGTGGACTATGGCTACACCTTC. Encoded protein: CASKEGVDYGYTF.

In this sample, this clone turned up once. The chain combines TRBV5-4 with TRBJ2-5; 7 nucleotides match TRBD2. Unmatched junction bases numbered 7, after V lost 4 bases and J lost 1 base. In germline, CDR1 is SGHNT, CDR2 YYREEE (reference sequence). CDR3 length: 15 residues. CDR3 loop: CASSRTGGTQETQYF. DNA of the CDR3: TGTGCCAGCAGCAGGACGGGGGGAACCCAAGAGACCCAGTACTTC.

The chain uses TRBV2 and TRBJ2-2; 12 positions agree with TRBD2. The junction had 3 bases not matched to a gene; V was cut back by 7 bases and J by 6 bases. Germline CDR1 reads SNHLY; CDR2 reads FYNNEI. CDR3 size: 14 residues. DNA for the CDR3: TGTGCCAGCACCTGGACTAGCGGGGCCGGGGAGCTGTTTTTT. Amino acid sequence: CASTWTSGAGELFF. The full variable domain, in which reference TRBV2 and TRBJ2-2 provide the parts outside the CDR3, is EPEVTQTPSHQVTQMGQEVILRCVPISNHLYFYWYRQILGQKVEFLVSFYNNEISEKSEIFDDQFSVERPDGSNFTLKIRSTKLEDSAMYFCASTWTSGAGELFFGEGSRLTVL.

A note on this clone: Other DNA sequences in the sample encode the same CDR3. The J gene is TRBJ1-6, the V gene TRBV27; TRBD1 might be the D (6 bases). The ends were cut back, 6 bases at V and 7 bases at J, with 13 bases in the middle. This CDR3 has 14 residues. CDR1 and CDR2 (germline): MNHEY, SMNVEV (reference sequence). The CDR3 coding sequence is TGTGCCAGCAGCATACAGGGCTTCAATTCACCCCTCCACTTT. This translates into CASSIQGFNSPLHF.

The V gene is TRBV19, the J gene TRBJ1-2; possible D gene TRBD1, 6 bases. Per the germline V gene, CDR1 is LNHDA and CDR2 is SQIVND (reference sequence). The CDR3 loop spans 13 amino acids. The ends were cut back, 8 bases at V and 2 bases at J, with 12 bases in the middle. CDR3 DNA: TGTGCCAGTGCTAGGACAGCAAACTATGGCTACACCTTC. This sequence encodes CASARTANYGYTF.

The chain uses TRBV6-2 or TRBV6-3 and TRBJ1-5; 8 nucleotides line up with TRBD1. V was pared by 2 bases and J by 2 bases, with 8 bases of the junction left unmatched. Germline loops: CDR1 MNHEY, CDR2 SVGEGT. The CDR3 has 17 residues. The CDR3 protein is CASSYGSGGGGNQPQHF. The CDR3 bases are TGTGCCAGCAGTTACGGATCAGGGGGCGGAGGCAATCAGCCCCAGCATTTT.

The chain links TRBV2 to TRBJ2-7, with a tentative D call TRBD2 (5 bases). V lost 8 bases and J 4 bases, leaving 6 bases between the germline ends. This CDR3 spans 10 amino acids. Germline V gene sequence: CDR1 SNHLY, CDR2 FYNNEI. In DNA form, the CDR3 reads TGTGCCAGCTCGGGATACGAGCAGTACTTC. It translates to CASSGYEQYF.

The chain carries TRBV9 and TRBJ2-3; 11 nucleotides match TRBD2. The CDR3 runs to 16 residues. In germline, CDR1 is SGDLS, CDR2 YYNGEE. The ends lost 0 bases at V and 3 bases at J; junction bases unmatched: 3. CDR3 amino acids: CASSVATSGGTDTQYF. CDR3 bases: TGTGCCAGCAGCGTAGCTACTAGCGGGGGTACAGATACGCAGTATTTT.